One sample yielded the 19 T cell receptor beta chains listed below, sequenced in a study of early T cells in non-severe SARS-CoV-2 infection. In TCRdb, the 5' RACE reads were re-called with MiXCR into one record per CDR3 protein. The sample contains fewer than 60,000 distinct CDR3 sequences, approximately 10% of which appear only once. Sequenced input: whole blood. The receptors were gathered from an adult who was a healthcare worker with PCR-confirmed SARS-CoV-2 infection or an uninfected control (not recorded which).

V gene TRBV28 combines with J gene TRBJ1-5; D might be TRBD1 (6 bases). With 6 bases removed from V and 6 bases from J, the gap between germline ends came to 15 bases. This CDR3 has 14 amino acids. Germline CDR1 reads MDHEN; CDR2 reads SYDVKM. The CDR3 is CASSLRRGRQPQHF. Written as DNA, the CDR3 is TGTGCCAGCAGCCTCCGACGGGGGCGTCAGCCCCAGCATTTT.

The chain combines TRBV24-1 with TRBJ2-1; D is perhaps TRBD2 (5 bases). With 0 bases removed from V and 0 bases from J, the gap between germline ends came to 8 bases. CDR3 length equals 16 residues. From germline, CDR1 is KGHDR and CDR2 SFDVKD. The CDR3 bases are TGTGCCACCAGTGATTTGCCCGGGAACTCCTACAATGAGCAGTTCTTC. Translated, it gives CATSDLPGNSYNEQFF.

This clonotype occurred many times. The rearrangement links TRBV19 to TRBJ2-3; TRBD2 matches at 8 bases. Germline loops: CDR1 LNHDA, CDR2 SQIVND (reference sequence). The junction had 6 bases not matched to a gene; V was cut back by 6 bases and J by 1 base. This CDR3 has 15 amino acids. The CDR3 loop reads CASRAGGSGTDTQYF. In nucleotides, the CDR3 is TGTGCCAGTAGGGCGGGAGGATCAGGCACAGATACGCAGTATTTT.

For the CDR3, the DNA is TGTGCCAGCAGCTTAGAGACTAGCGGGGGGATGAATGAGCAGTTCTTC. It yields the protein CASSLETSGGMNEQFF. The chain carries TRBV11-2 and TRBJ2-1; TRBD2 agrees at 13 bases. V was pared by 0 bases and J by 7 bases, with 3 bases of the junction left unmatched. CDR1 is SGHAT, CDR2 FQNNGV, per germline. The CDR3 extends over 16 amino acids.

Many counts were recorded for this clonotype. V is TRBV11-2 and J is TRBJ2-7, with 7 bases aligning to TRBD2. Germline CDR1 SGHAT, CDR2 FQNNGV. The CDR3 consists of 15 residues. Trimming took 2 bases from V and 4 from J; bases not matched to a gene: 8. The CDR3 nucleotides are TGTGCCAGCAGCTTATTCGCGGGGGAATCGTACGAGCAGTACTTC. This codes for CASSLFAGESYEQYF.

This clonotype was counted at least ten times. The V call is TRBV5-1, the J call TRBJ1-1; 9 bases agree with TRBD1. CDR1 and CDR2 (germline): SGHRS, YFSETQ. The J segment lost 7 bases and the V segment lost 3 bases, leaving 4 bases of the junction unmatched. CDR3 length: 13 residues. The CDR3, as DNA: TGCGCCAGCAGCTGGGGACAGGGCTATGAAGCTTTCTTT. It specifies CASSWGQGYEAFF.

This clonotype appeared once. The V gene is TRBV20-1, the J gene TRBJ2-7, with unresolved D. From germline, CDR1 is DFQATT and CDR2 SNEGSKA (reference sequence). Trimming cost V 5 bases and J 0 bases, with 11 bases left between them. The CDR3 runs 13 residues. CDR3 loop: CSARTGPSYEQYF. The CDR3 DNA reads TGCAGTGCTCGAACGGGCCCCTCCTACGAGCAGTACTTC.

This clonotype was observed many times. The chain couples TRBV27 to TRBJ1-5; TRBD1 might be the D (5 bases). From germline, CDR1 is MNHEY and CDR2 SMNVEV (reference sequence). Trimming took off 4 bases at V and 7 bases at J, with 14 bases between the two ends. The CDR3 is made up of 14 amino acids. This chain's CDR3 is CASSSRARGQPQHF. The DNA for the CDR3 is TGTGCCAGCAGTTCCCGGGCCCGGGGGCAGCCCCAGCATTTT.

This clonotype was observed many times. V gene TRBV6-1 combines with J gene TRBJ2-4, with D maybe TRBD1 (6 bases). Germline V gene lookup returns CDR1 MNHNS and CDR2 SASEGT. V gave up 6 bases and J gave up 3 bases, with 15 bases separating them. The CDR3 has 15 residues. CDR3 bases: TGTGCCAGCAGCCAATCACAGGGTGTCAAAAACATTCAGTACTTC. Residues: CASSQSQGVKNIQYF.

This clonotype was seen ten or more times. The chain is built from TRBV20-1 and TRBJ2-1; TRBD1 matches 8 bases. V lost 0 bases, J lost 2 bases, and 3 bases stayed unmatched. The CDR3 length is 15 residues. The V gene's germline CDR1 is DFQATT and CDR2 SNEGSKA (reference sequence). CDR3: CSARDVGQAYNEQFF. As DNA, the CDR3 is TGCAGTGCTAGAGATGTGGGACAGGCCTACAATGAGCAGTTCTTC.

DNA for the CDR3: TGCAGCGTTGATCCCGGACGGAACTATGGCTACACCTTC. Protein product: CSVDPGRNYGYTF. This chain joins TRBV29-1 and TRBJ1-2; D not certain. The CDR3 has 13 amino acids. CDR1 and CDR2 from the germline V gene are SQVTM and ANQGSEA. The V and J ends lost 3 bases and 2 bases respectively, with 10 bases between them.

This clonotype occurred once. The CDR3 sequence is CSVESAYAYEQYF. CDR3 DNA: TGCAGCGTTGAGAGCGCTTACGCCTACGAGCAGTACTTC. The rearrangement uses TRBV29-1 and TRBJ2-7, with D hard to call. The CDR3 has 13 residues. The germline V gene has CDR1 SQVTM and CDR2 ANQGSEA. V was pared by 3 bases and J by 2 bases, with 11 bases between.

Ten or more counts support this clonotype. The V and J genes are TRBV7-9 and TRBJ2-7, with D uncertain. V was shortened by 5 bases and J by 5 bases, with 22 bases between the two germline ends. CDR3 length equals 16 residues. Germline CDR1 reads SEHNR; CDR2 reads FQNEAQ (reference sequence). CDR3 DNA: TGTGCCAGCAGCCCCCTCAGGAGTCCCCCAGGCGACGAGCAGTACTTC. Protein: CASSPLRSPPGDEQYF.

This clonotype was counted ten times or more. The chain joins TRBV7-2 to TRBJ2-7, with D hard to call. Trimming stripped 5 bases from V and 2 bases from J, with 7 bases between. This CDR3 comprises 12 residues. CDR1 and CDR2 from the germline V gene are SGHTA and FQGNSA. The CDR3 DNA is TGTGCCAGCAGCACTAATACCTACGAGCAGTACTTC. Translated, it gives CASSTNTYEQYF.

This clonotype was counted many times. The J gene is TRBJ2-2, the V gene TRBV9; tentative D call: TRBD1 (6 bases). This CDR3 region has 16 residues. The germline V gene has CDR1 SGDLS and CDR2 YYNGEE. Trimming pared 4 bases from V and 3 bases from J, leaving 16 bases between. CDR3: CASSTRQDPHTGELFF. Here the CDR3 DNA reads TGTGCCAGCAGCACCCGACAGGACCCCCACACCGGGGAGCTGTTTTTT. Full variable domain (outside the CDR3, taken from reference TRBV9 and TRBJ2-2): DSGVTQTPKHLITATGQRVTLRCSPRSGDLSVYWYQQSLDQGLQFLIQYYNGEERAKGNILERFSAQQFPDLHSELNLSSLELGDSALYFCASSTRQDPHTGELFFGEGSRLTVL.

Many counts were recorded for this clonotype. V and J are TRBV5-1 and TRBJ2-3, with D unresolved. V was shortened by 0 bases and J by 2 bases, with 7 bases between the two germline ends. This CDR3 has 14 residues. From germline, CDR1 is SGHRS and CDR2 YFSETQ. The CDR3 spells CASSLAVNTDTQYF. CDR3 DNA sequence: TGCGCCAGCAGCTTGGCTGTAAACACAGATACGCAGTATTTT. Together with reference TRBV5-1 and TRBJ2-3, the CDR3 gives the full variable domain: KAGVTQTPRYLIKTRGQQVTLSCSPISGHRSVSWYQQTPGQGLQFLFEYFSETQRNKGNFPGRFSGRQFSNSRSEMNVSTLELGDSALYLCASSLAVNTDTQYFGPGTRLTVL.

This clonotype was counted many times. The chain combines TRBV13 with TRBJ1-1; D is perhaps TRBD1 (6 bases). Germline CDR1 PRHDT, CDR2 FYEKMQ (reference sequence). V lost 5 bases and J lost 4, with 14 bases in between. CDR3 length: 14 amino acids. The CDR3 is CASSLGGSFTEAFF. CDR3 nucleotide sequence: TGTGCCAGCAGCCTGGGGGGCTCGTTCACTGAAGCTTTCTTT.

This clonotype appeared many times. The chain joins TRBV14 to TRBJ2-3, with 11 nucleotides matching TRBD2. V shed 0 bases, J shed 4 bases, and the junction held 6 bases outside the gene matches. The CDR3 is 17 amino acids. Germline CDR1 and CDR2: SGHDN and FVKESK. This CDR3 reads CASSQEQTSGSPDTQYF. DNA for the CDR3: TGTGCCAGCAGCCAAGAACAAACTAGCGGGAGCCCAGATACGCAGTATTTT. Drawing the rest from reference TRBV14 and TRBJ2-3, the complete variable domain is EAGVTQFPSHSVIEKGQTVTLRCDPISGHDNLYWYRRVMGKEIKFLLHFVKESKQDESGMPNNRFLAERTGGTYSTLKVQPAELEDSGVYFCASSQEQTSGSPDTQYFGPGTRLTVL.

About this clonotype: One end of the junction varies from germline; a read error may be responsible. The chain carries TRBV2 and TRBJ2-5, with D uncertain. CDR3 length equals 12 residues. CDR1 is SNHLY and CDR2 is FYNNEI in the germline V gene. The CDR3 DNA follows: TGTGCCAGCAGTGAAGCGCTCGAGACTCAGTACTTC. Its translation: CASSEALETQYF.